This T cell receptor (beta chain) was identified in a study of monozygotic twins with inflammatory bowel disease. Donors gave 2.5 ml of blood apiece. After re-calling the 5' RACE reads, TCRdb lists one entry per CDR3 protein, DNA absent. The sample shows 310,000 or so distinct CDR3 sequences, and 2% sits with its ten largest clones. This CDR3 comprises 15 residues. Germline values: CDR1 SGHVS, CDR2 FQNEAQ. J is TRBJ2-7 and V is TRBV7-8. The receptor's source is a human donor with ulcerative colitis or Crohn's disease, or a healthy co-twin of an affected twin (not recorded which). Sequencing was carried out using blood. CDR3 protein: CASSLSGGHGYEQYF. Using reference TRBV7-8 and TRBJ2-7 for the parts outside the CDR3, the full variable domain is GAGVSQSPRYKVAKRGQDVALRCDPISGHVSLFWYQQALGQGPEFLTYFQNEAQLDKSGLPSDRFFAERPEGSVSTLKIQRTQQEDSAVYLCASSLSGGHGYEQYFGPGTRLTVT.